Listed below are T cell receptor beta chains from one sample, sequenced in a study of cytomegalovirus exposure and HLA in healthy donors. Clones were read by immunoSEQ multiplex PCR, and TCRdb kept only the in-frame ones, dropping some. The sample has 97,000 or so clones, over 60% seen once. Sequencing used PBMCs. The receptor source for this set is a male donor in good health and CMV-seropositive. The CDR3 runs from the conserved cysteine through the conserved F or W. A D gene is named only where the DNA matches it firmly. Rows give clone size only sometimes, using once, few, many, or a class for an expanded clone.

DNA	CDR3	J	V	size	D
TGTGCCAGCAGTCACCGGGACTACAATGAGCAGTTCTTC	CASSHRDYNEQFF	TRBJ2-1	TRBV6-6	NA	NA
TGTGCCAGCAGTGAAAGTCCACCTGCGGGCTTTGCTGGAAACACCATATATTTT	CASSESPPAGFAGNTIYF	TRBJ1-3	TRBV6-1	NA	NA
TGTGCCAGCTCGCCCGATCGAGCTACCTACGAGCAGTACTTC	CASSPDRATYEQYF	TRBJ2-7	TRBV18	NA	NA
TGTGCCAGCAGCTTTCAAGCGGGAGAAGAGACCCAGTACTTC	CASSFQAGEETQYF	TRBJ2-5	TRBV7-2	NA	TRBD2
TGTGCCAGCCGGGGACAGGGGAGAGGCCTCTACGAGCAGTACTTC	CASRGQGRGLYEQYF	TRBJ2-7	TRBV6-1	NA	TRBD1
TGTGCCAGCAGCTCCCGACAGGGAATAACTGAAAATGAGCAGTTCTTC	CASSSRQGITENEQFF	TRBJ2-1	TRBV7-9	NA	TRBD1
TGTGCCAGCAGCTCCCCGCGCCGGGAGGCTAATGAAAAACTGTTTTTT	CASSSPRREANEKLFF	TRBJ1-4	TRBV5-6	NA	NA
TGTGCCAGCAGCCAGGACAGATACACCGGGGAGCTGTTTTTT	CASSQDRYTGELFF	TRBJ2-2	TRBV7-3	NA	NA
TGTGCCAGCAGCGTTGATCCGGGACTTGTCTACAATGAGCAGTTCTTC	CASSVDPGLVYNEQFF	TRBJ2-1	TRBV9	NA	NA
TGTGCCAGCTCACCACTGCTAGCGGGAGAAAGCTCCTACAATGAGCAGTTCTTC	CASSPLLAGESSYNEQFF	TRBJ2-1	TRBV18	few	TRBD2
TGTGCCAGCAGCCCCTCCTCAGGTGGGGCCGGGGGCTATGGCTACACCTTC	CASSPSSGGAGGYGYTF	TRBJ1-2	TRBV13	few	NA
TGTGCCAGCAGCTTCCAGGGGGACCAGCCCCAGCATTTT	CASSFQGDQPQHF	TRBJ1-5	TRBV7-9	once	TRBD1
TGCGCCAGCAGCCAAGAGGAGGGTAGCGGGAGTAGTGAGCAGTACTTC	CASSQEEGSGSSEQYF	TRBJ2-7	TRBV4-3	NA	TRBD2
TGTGCCAGCAGCCACCGGACAGGGTACGAGCAGTACTTC	CASSHRTGYEQYF	TRBJ2-7	TRBV7-9	NA	TRBD1
TGTGCCAGCCATGTCCCCCGGCAGCCCCAGCATTTT	CASHVPRQPQHF	TRBJ1-5	TRBV28	NA	NA
TGTGCCAGCAGCCCCGACAGGTCGAGCTCCTACAATGAGCAGTTCTTC	CASSPDRSSSYNEQFF	TRBJ2-1	TRBV5-5	NA	NA
TGTGCCAGCTCACCAAACATAGCCAAAAACATTCAGTACTTC	CASSPNIAKNIQYF	TRBJ2-4	TRBV18	NA	NA
TGTGCCAGCAGCGGACTAAGCGGGAGGGACACCGGGGAGCTGTTTTTT	CASSGLSGRDTGELFF	TRBJ2-2	TRBV7-9	NA	TRBD2
TGTGCCAGCTCACCGGGACTAGCGGTCTACGAGCAGTACTTC	CASSPGLAVYEQYF	TRBJ2-7	TRBV18	NA	TRBD2
TGTGCCAGCAGTGCAACAGGGTCCTTGACGACCCAGCATTTT	CASSATGSLTTQHF	TRBJ1-5	TRBV27	few	NA
TGTGCCAGCAACCTAGGACAGGGGGCCGAGGAGCAGTACTTC	CASNLGQGAEEQYF	TRBJ2-7	TRBV6-5	NA	TRBD1
TGTGCCAGCAGTTTGGCCGCAAACAATGAGCAGTTCTTC	CASSLAANNEQFF	TRBJ2-1	TRBV28	NA	NA
TGTGCCAGCAGCGTAGGACTAGCGGGACCCTACGAGCAGTACTTC	CASSVGLAGPYEQYF	TRBJ2-7	TRBV9	NA	TRBD2
TGTGCCAGCAGCCCGGGACAGGGGGCGCAGGAGCAGTACTTC	CASSPGQGAQEQYF	TRBJ2-5	TRBV28	NA	TRBD1
TGTGCCAGCAGCGCCAGGACTAGCGGGCCCGAGCAGTACTTC	CASSARTSGPEQYF	TRBJ2-7	TRBV11-2	few	TRBD2
TGTGCCAGCAGTGTAAGGGACTTGGGGGAGACCCAGTACTTC	CASSVRDLGETQYF	TRBJ2-5	TRBV2	NA	NA
TGCGCCAGCAGCCATTCCTCTCTAAGGGGAACGAGGAACACTGAAGCTTTCTTT	CASSHSSLRGTRNTEAFF	TRBJ1-1	TRBV4-1	few	NA
TGTGCCAGCAGCGTAGTGGGGGACAGGGGTCTAGGTTCGAACACAGATACGCAGTATTTT	CASSVVGDRGLGSNTDTQYF	TRBJ2-3	TRBV9	NA	TRBD1